A single sample gave rise to the 5 T cell receptor beta chains below, sequenced in a study of molecular identifiers for immune sequencing clone quantification. In TCRdb, the PCR reads were re-called with MiXCR into one record per CDR3 protein. The sample carries 68,000 or so distinct CDR3 sequences, about 17% recorded once. Sequences were obtained from naive CD8+ T cells from blood, with Jurkat cell RNA spiked in. Described subset: FACS-sorted CD8+CD4-CCR7+CD45RA+ naive T cells. The source is a human donor in good health. Some libraries in this study had Jurkat cell RNA spiked in.

This clonotype was recorded many times. The chain combines TRBV11-1 with TRBJ2-1; D is unclear. Per germline, CDR1 SGHAT and CDR2 FQDESV (reference sequence). V lost 5 bases and J 8 bases, leaving 22 bases between the germline ends. The CDR3 totals 16 residues. The CDR3 loop reads CASSPQPGLGVDEQFF. The DNA for the CDR3 is TGTGCCAGCAGCCCCCAACCCGGGCTAGGTGTCGATGAGCAGTTCTTC.

This clonotype was counted many times. The gene calls are TRBV5-4 and TRBJ2-7, with D possibly matching TRBD2 (6 bases). The germline CDR1 and CDR2 sequences are SGHNT and YYREEE (reference sequence). Trimming shortened V by 2 bases and J by 4 bases, and 19 bases separated the two germline ends. This CDR3 spans 16 amino acids. The CDR3 region has the DNA TGTGCCAGCAGCTTTTCTCGAATCGGGGGATTGTACGAGCAGTACTTC. Its translation is CASSFSRIGGLYEQYF.

The CDR3 DNA sequence: TGTGCCAGCAGCTTATTGGGAGGAGCTGCCGGCATAGATACGCAGTATTTT. Translated: CASSLLGGAAGIDTQYF. The chain couples TRBV7-6 to TRBJ2-3; the D gene is possibly TRBD2 (6 bases). V shed 2 bases and J shed 5 bases, with 20 bases lying between them. Germline assignment: CDR1 SGHVS and CDR2 FNYEAQ. CDR3 length: 17 amino acids.

This clonotype appeared many times. Its ends do not fully match the called genes, so a read error is possible. This chain connects TRBV5-1 to TRBJ2-3; TRBD2 matches 13 bases. Germline V lookup: CDR1 SGHRS, CDR2 YFSETQ. CDR3 length: 18 residues. CDR3 coding DNA: TGCGCCAGCAGCTTCGGACTAGCGGGAGCCCCTCCCACAGATACGCTGTATTTT. Its translation is CASSFGLAGAPPTDTLYF.

This clonotype was recorded many times. This chain links TRBV7-9 with TRBJ2-7, with 7 bases matching TRBD2. V lost 5 bases, J lost 0 bases, and 10 bases stayed unmatched. This CDR3 has 16 amino acids. Germline CDR1 and CDR2: SEHNR and FQNEAQ (reference sequence). As DNA, the CDR3 is TGTGCCAGCAGCCCGAGGCTTTTAGCGGGCTCCTACGAGCAGTACTTC. It specifies CASSPRLLAGSYEQYF.